This T cell receptor (beta chain) is from a study of tumor-infiltrating lymphocytes in primary liver carcinoma. Whole-study context: The study enrolled male and female patients aged 30 to 69 years.

Study-level points and caveats: Paired tumor-adjacent and tumor-blood samples overlapped less than tumor region pairs did. When set against blood, tumors had a significantly higher top-250-clone fraction (p = 0.039).

Starting material of 400 to 600 ng total RNA yielded TCR beta cDNA via a constant-region primer. Amplification in three nested multiplex PCR rounds with slightly modified ARM-PCR gave rise to TCR beta libraries. Forward primers for TRBV1-TRBV30 and a C-beta reverse primer served the first two PCR rounds, at about 10 cycles each. TCRdb reprocessed the multiplex PCR reads with MiXCR, giving one entry per CDR3 protein. The repertoire consists of 250,000 to 400,000 distinct CDR3 sequences, with around three fifths occurring once and the leading ten covering around 9.5%. The source of the blood RNA was unsorted whole blood, and germline DNA was extracted as well. What was collected before surgery was roughly 4 milliliters of peripheral blood. This clonotype was found once. The antigen is undetermined. This clone may be a read error of a much larger clone one base away. The germline CDR1 and CDR2 sequences are MGHRA and YSYEKL. The CDR3 sequence is 17 residues long.

This TCR was recovered from a man aged 35-49 years with primary liver carcinoma and hepatitis B virus infection. Source material: peripheral blood. V is TRBV4-1 and J is TRBJ2-3, with D perhaps TRBD2 (6 bases). The CDR3 reads CVSSQEKDGSVTDTQYF. DNA of the CDR3: TGCGTCAGCAGCCAAGAAAAGGACGGGAGCGTAACAGATACGCAGTATTTT.